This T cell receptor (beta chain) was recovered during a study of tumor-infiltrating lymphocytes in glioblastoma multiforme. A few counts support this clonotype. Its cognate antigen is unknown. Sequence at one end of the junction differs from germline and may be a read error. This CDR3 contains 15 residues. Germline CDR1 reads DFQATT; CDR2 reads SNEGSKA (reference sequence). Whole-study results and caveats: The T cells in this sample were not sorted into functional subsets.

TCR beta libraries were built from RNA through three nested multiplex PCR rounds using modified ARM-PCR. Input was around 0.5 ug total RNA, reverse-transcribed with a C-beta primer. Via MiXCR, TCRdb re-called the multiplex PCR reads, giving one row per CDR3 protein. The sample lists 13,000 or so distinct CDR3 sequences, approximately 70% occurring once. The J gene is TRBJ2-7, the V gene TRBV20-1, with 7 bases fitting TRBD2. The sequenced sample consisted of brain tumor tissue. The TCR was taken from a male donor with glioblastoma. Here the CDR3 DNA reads TGCAGTGCTAGAGAAGGGATTTCGGGGGGTTACGGGCAGTACTTC. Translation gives CSAREGISGGYGQYF.